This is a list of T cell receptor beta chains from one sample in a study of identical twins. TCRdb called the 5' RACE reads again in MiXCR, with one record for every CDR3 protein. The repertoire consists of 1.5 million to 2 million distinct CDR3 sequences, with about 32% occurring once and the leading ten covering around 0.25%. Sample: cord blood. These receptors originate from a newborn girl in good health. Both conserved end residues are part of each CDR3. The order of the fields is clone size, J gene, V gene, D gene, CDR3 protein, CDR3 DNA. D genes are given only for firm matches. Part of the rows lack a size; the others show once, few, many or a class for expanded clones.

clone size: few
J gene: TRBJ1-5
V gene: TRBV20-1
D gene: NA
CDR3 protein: CSASHGQLGNQPQHF
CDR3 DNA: TGCAGTGCTAGTCATGGACAGCTAGGAAATCAGCCCCAGCATTTT

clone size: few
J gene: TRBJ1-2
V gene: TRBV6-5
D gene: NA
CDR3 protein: CASSRGGKDYGYTF
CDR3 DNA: TGTGCCAGCAGCCGCGGGGGAAAGGACTATGGCTACACCTTC

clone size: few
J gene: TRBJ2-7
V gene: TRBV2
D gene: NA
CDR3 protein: CASTDRLSYEQYF
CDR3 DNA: TGTGCCAGCACTGACAGGCTCTCCTACGAGCAGTACTTC

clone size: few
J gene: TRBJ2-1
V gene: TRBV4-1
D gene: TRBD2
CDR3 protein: CASSRMGTSGSLEQFF
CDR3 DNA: TGCGCCAGCAGCCGGATGGGGACTAGCGGGAGTCTTGAGCAGTTCTTC

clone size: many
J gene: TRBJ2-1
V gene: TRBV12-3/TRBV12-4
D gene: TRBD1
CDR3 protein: CASRNNRGQNNEQFF
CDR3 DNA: TGTGCCAGCAGAAATAACAGGGGGCAAAACAATGAGCAGTTCTTC

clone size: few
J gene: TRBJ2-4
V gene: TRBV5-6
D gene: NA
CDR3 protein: CASSFRERENIQYF
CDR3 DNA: TGTGCCAGCAGCTTCCGGGAGAGGGAAAACATTCAGTACTTC

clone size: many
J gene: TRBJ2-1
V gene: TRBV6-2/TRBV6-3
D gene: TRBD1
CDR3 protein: CASSYGEGGMFF
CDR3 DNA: TGTGCCAGCAGTTACGGGGAAGGGGGCATGTTCTTC

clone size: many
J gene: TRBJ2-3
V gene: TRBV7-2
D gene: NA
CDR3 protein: CASSFDSLDTQYF
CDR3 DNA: TGTGCCAGCAGCTTTGACTCTCTCGATACGCAGTATTTT

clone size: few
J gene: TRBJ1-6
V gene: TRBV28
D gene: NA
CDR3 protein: CASSLYGSSYNSPLHF
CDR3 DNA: TGTGCCAGCAGTTTATACGGGAGCTCCTATAATTCACCCCTCCACTTT

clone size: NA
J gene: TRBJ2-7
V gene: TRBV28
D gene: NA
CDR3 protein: CASSRGSARTYEQYF
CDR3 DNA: TGTGCCAGCAGTAGGGGCAGCGCGAGAACCTACGAGCAGTACTTC

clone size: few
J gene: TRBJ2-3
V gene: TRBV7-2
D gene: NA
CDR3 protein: CASSLRYTTDTQYF
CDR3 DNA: TGTGCCAGCAGCCTACGATATACCACAGATACGCAGTATTTT

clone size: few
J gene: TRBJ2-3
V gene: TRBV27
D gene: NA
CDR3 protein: CASSFVGPPDTQYF
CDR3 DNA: TGTGCCAGCAGTTTTGTGGGACCCCCAGATACGCAGTATTTT

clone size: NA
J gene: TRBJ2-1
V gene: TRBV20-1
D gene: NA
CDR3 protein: CSAMRGGPNNEQFF
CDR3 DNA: TGCAGTGCTATGCGCGGGGGCCCCAACAATGAGCAGTTCTTC

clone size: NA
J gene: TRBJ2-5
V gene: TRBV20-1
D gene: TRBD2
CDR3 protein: CSARDPASGKETQYF
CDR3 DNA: TGCAGTGCTAGAGATCCCGCTAGCGGGAAAGAGACCCAGTACTTC

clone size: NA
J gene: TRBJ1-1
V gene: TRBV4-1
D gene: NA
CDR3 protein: CASSRWTVLNTEAFF
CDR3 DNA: TGCGCCAGCAGCCGCTGGACAGTCTTGAACACTGAAGCTTTCTTT

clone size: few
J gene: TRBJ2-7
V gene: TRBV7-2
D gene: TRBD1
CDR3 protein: CASSSHPGQGPTPFYEQYF
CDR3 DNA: TGTGCCAGCAGCTCACATCCAGGACAGGGCCCTACCCCATTTTACGAGCAGTACTTC

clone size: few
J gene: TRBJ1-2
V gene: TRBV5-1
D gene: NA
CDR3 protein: CASRPVGNHGYTF
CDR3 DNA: TGCGCCAGCCGACCTGTCGGGAACCATGGCTACACCTTC

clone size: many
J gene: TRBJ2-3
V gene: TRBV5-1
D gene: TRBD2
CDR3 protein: CASSLVLAGGSDTQYF
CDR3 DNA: TGCGCCAGCAGCTTGGTTCTAGCGGGAGGGTCAGATACGCAGTATTTT

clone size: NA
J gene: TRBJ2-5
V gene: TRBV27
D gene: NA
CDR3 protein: CASSLSRQYQETQYF
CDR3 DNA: TGTGCCAGCAGTTTATCGAGACAGTACCAAGAGACCCAGTACTTC

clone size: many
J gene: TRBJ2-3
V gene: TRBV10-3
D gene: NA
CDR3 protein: CAISETDPRTVDTQYF
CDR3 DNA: TGTGCCATCAGTGAGACGGACCCTCGAACGGTAGATACGCAGTATTTT

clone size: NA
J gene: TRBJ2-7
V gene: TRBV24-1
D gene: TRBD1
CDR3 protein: CATSDLGTDLSYEQYF
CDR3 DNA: TGTGCCACCAGTGATTTAGGGACAGACCTCTCCTACGAGCAGTACTTC

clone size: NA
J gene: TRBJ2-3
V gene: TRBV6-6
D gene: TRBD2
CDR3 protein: CAARRGGATDTQYF
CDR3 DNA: TGTGCTGCAAGGCGCGGGGGGGCCACAGATACGCAGTATTTT

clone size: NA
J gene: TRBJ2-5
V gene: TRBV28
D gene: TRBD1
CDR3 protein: CASSIPSTGEETQYF
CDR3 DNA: TGTGCCAGCAGTATACCCTCTACAGGGGAAGAGACCCAGTACTTC

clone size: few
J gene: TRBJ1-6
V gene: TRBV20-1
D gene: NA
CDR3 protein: CSALRRISPLHF
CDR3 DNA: TGCAGTGCCCTTCGAAGGATTTCACCCCTCCACTTT

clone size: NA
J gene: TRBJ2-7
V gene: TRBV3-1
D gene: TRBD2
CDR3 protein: CASSRSGAPYNKQYF
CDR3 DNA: TGTGCCAGCAGCCGTAGCGGGGCCCCTTACAATAAGCAGTACTTC

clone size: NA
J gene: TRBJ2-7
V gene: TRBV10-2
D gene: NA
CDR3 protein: CASSDQGMGSYEQYF
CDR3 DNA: TGCGCCAGCAGTGATCAGGGGATGGGCTCCTACGAGCAGTACTTC

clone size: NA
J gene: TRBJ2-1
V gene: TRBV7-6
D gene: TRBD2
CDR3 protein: CASSVTSGGASYNEQFF
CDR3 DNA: TGTGCCAGCAGCGTGACTAGCGGGGGGGCCTCCTACAATGAGCAGTTCTTC

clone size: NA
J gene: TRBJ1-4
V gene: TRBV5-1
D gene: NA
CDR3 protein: CASSLVVSGEKLFF
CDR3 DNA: TGCGCCAGCAGCTTGGTAGTGTCAGGGGAGAAACTGTTTTTT

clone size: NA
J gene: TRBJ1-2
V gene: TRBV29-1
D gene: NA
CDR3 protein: CSVEDRTRDGYTF
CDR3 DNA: TGCAGCGTTGAAGATAGGACCAGGGATGGCTACACCTTC

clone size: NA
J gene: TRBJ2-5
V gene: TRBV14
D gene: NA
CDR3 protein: CASSQIGLPVEAQYF
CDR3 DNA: TGTGCCAGCAGCCAAATCGGACTACCCGTAGAGGCCCAGTACTTC

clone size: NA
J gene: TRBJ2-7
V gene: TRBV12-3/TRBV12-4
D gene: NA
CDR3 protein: CASSSGPLDYEQYF
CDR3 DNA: TGTGCCAGCAGTTCGGGACCCCTAGACTACGAGCAGTACTTC

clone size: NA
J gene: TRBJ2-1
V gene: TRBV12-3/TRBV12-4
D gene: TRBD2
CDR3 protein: CASSLGSSSGRYNEQFF
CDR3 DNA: TGTGCCAGCAGTTTGGGGTCGTCTAGCGGGAGGTACAATGAGCAGTTCTTC

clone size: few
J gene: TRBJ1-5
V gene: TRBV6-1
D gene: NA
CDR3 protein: CASSVRANQPQHF
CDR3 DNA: TGTGCCAGCAGTGTCAGGGCCAATCAGCCCCAGCATTTT

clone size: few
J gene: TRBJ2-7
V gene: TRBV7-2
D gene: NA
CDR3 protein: CASSHVYEQYF
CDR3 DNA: TGTGCCAGCAGCCACGTGTACGAGCAGTACTTC

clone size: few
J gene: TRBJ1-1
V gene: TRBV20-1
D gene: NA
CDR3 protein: CSARGRDLFEAFF
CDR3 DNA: TGCAGTGCTAGAGGCCGGGACTTATTTGAAGCTTTCTTT

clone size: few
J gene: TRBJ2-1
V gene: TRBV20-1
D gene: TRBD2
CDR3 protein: CSARSAGAYNEQFF
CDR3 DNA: TGCAGTGCTAGATCAGCGGGGGCCTACAATGAGCAGTTCTTC

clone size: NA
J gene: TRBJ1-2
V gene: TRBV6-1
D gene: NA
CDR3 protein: CASSEAPGRLSYGYTF
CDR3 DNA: TGTGCCAGCAGTGAAGCACCGGGACGGCTGAGCTATGGCTACACCTTC

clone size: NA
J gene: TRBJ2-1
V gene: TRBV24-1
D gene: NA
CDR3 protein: CATSDSSGGGLSYNEQFF
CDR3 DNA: TGTGCCACCAGTGATTCCTCCGGGGGCGGCCTCTCCTACAATGAGCAGTTCTTC

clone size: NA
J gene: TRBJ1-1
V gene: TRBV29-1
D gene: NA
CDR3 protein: CSVDREPEAFF
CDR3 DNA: TGCAGCGTTGACAGGGAGCCTGAAGCTTTCTTT

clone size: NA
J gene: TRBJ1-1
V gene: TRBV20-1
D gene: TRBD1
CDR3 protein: CSARGGTGVTEAFF
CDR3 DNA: TGCAGTGCTAGAGGGGGGACAGGGGTCACTGAAGCTTTCTTT

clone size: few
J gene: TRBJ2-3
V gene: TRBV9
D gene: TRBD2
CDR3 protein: CASSAAGGPTDTQYF
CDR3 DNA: TGTGCCAGCAGCGCTGCGGGAGGACCCACAGATACGCAGTATTTT

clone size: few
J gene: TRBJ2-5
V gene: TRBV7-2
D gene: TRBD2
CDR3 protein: CASSLAWVRRGGQETQYF
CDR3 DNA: TGTGCCAGCAGCTTAGCTTGGGTCCGTCGGGGGGGACAAGAGACCCAGTACTTC

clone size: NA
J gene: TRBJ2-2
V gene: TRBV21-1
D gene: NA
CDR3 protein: CASRCRDTGELFF
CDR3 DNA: TGTGCCAGCAGGTGTAGGGACACCGGGGAGCTGTTTTTT

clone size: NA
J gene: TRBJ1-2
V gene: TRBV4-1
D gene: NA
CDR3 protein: CASGDWKSNYGYTF
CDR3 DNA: TGCGCCAGCGGGGACTGGAAATCTAACTATGGCTACACCTTC

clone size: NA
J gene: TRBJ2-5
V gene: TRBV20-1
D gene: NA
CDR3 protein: CSAREDKRVSYNEQYF
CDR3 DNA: TGCAGTGCTAGAGAGGATAAGCGGGTGTCCTACAATGAGCAGTACTTC

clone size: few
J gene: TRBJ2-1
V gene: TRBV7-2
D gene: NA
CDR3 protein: CASSLAYGRGGVNEQFF
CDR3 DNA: TGTGCCAGCAGCTTAGCCTACGGTAGGGGGGGAGTCAATGAGCAGTTCTTC

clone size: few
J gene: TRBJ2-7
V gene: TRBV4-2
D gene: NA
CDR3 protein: CASSQASAGQTYNEQYF
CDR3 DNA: TGTGCCAGCAGCCAAGCATCGGCCGGACAGACTTACAATGAGCAGTACTTC

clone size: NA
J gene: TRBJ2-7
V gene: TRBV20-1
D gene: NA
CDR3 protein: CSAKREASYEQYF
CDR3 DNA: TGCAGTGCTAAAAGAGAGGCCTCCTACGAGCAGTACTTC

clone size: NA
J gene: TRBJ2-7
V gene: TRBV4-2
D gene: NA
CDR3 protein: CASSRVQGESYEQYF
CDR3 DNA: TGTGCCAGCAGCCGGGTCCAAGGGGAATCCTACGAGCAGTACTTC

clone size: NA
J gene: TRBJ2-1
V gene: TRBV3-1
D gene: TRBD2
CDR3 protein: CASSPSGRALSSYNEQFF
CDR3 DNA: TGTGCCAGCAGTCCTAGCGGGAGGGCCCTCAGTTCCTACAATGAGCAGTTCTTC

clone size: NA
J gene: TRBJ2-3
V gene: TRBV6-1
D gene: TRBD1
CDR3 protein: CASSEVGTGGDTQYF
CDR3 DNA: TGTGCCAGCAGTGAAGTGGGGACAGGGGGAGATACGCAGTATTTT

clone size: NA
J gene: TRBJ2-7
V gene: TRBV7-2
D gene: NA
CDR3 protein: CASSLNGPGGYEQYF
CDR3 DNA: TGTGCCAGCAGTTTAAACGGGCCTGGTGGCTACGAGCAGTACTTC

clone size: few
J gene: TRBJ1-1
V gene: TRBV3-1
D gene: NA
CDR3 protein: CASSQGRGYGTEAFF
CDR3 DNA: TGTGCCAGCAGCCAAGGTAGGGGATATGGGACTGAAGCTTTCTTT

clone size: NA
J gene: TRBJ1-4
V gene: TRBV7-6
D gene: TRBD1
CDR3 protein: CASSWLYRGTNEKLFF
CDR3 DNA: TGTGCCAGCAGCTGGTTGTACAGGGGAACTAATGAAAAACTGTTTTTT